This T cell receptor beta chain originates from a study of blood T cell repertoires in COVID-19. V dropped 6 bases and J dropped 0 bases, with 12 bases sitting between them. Germline V lookup: CDR1 MNHEY, CDR2 SVGAGI. This CDR3 has 14 amino acids. In the authors' workflow: From reference gene primer amplification, estimates of nucleated cell counts were derived. Produced via immunoSEQ multiplex PCR; TCRdb's table is partial and in-frame only. The V and J calls and clone size are taken from that table; D and trimming were inferred from the DNA. Of roughly 42,000 clones listed, roughly 80% were seen once; the top ten hold roughly a third.

This receptor was taken from a woman older than 75 with acute or convalescent COVID-19. The sample was peripheral blood. This chain uses TRBV6-5 with TRBJ2-7; TRBD2 might be the D (5 bases). CDR3 nucleotide sequence: TGTGCCAGCAGGGGAGACTATAGCTCCTACGAGCAGTACTTC. Translating it yields CASRGDYSSYEQYF.